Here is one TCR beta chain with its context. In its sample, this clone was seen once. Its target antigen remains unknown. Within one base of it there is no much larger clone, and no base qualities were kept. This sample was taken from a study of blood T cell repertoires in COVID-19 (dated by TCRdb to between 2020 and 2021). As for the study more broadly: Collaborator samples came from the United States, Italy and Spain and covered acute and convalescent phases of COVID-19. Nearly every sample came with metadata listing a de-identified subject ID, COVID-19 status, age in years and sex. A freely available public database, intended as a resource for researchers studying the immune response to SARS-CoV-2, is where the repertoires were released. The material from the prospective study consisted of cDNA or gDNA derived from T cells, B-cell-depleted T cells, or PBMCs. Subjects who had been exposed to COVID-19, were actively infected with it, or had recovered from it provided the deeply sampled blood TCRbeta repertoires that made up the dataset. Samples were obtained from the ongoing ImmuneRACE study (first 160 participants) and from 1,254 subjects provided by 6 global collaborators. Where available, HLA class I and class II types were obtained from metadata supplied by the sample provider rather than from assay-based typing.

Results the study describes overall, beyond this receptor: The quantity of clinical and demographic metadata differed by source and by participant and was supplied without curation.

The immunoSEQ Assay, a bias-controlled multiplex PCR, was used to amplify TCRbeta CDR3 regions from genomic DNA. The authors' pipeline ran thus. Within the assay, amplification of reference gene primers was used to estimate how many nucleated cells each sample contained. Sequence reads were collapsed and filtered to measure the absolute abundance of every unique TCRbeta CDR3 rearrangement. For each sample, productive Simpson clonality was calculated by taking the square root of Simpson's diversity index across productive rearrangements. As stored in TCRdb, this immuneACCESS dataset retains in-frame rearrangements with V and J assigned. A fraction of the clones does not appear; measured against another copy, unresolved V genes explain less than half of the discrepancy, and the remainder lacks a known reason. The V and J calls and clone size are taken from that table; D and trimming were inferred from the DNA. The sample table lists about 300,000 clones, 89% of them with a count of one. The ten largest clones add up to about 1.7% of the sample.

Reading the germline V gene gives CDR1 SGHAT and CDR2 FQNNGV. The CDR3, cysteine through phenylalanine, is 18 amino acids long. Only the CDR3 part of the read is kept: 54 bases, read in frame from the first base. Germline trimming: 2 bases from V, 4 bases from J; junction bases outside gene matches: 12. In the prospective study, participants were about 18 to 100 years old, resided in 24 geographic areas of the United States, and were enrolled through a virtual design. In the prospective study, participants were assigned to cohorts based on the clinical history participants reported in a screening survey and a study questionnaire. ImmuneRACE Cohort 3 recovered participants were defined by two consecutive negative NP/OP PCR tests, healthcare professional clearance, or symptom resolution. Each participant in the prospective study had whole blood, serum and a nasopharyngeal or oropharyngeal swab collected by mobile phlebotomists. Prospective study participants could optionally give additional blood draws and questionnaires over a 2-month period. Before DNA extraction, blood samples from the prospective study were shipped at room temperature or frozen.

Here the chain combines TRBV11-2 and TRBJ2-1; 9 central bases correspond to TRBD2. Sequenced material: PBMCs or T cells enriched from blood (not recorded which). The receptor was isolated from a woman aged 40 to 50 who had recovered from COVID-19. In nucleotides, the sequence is TGTGCCAGCAGCTTAAGAACTAGCGGGCTTCTTAGGTACAATGAGCAGTTCTTC. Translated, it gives CASSLRTSGLLRYNEQFF. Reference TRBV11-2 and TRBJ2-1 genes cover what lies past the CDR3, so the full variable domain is EAGVAQSPRYKIIEKRQSVAFWCNPISGHATLYWYQQILGQGPKLLIQFQNNGVVDDSQLPKDRFSAERLKGVDSTLKIQPAKLEDSAVYLCASSLRTSGLLRYNEQFFGPGTRLTVL.